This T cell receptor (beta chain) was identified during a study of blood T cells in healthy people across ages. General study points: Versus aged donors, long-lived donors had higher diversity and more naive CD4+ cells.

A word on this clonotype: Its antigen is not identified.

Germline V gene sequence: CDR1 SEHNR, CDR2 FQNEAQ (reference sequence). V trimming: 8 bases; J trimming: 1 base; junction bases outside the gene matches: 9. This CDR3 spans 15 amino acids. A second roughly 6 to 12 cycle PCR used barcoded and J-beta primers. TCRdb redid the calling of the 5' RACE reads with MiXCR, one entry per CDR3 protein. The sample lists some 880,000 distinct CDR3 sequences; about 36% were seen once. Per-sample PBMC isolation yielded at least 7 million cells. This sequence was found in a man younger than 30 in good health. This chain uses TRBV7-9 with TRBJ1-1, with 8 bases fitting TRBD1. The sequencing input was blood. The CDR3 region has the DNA TGTGCCAGCGGACCGGACAGGGAATGGAACACTGAAGCTTTCTTT. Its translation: CASGPDREWNTEAFF.